The source of this T cell receptor (beta chain) is a study of T cell responses to AZD1222 COVID-19 vaccine. General study points: Seropositive status at baseline applied to only five or six AZD1222 recipients. Targeting of unmutated variant regions was reportedly seen in nearly half of spike-specific TCRs. Clonal diversity was possibly underestimated, and the donors were mostly white British, with more females.

As to this clone: Its cognate antigen is unknown.

The CDR3 is 16 amino acids. The germline CDR1 and CDR2 sequences are LGHNA and YNFKEQ. V dropped 3 bases and J dropped 7; count of bases not matched to a gene: 12. Assay used: immunoSEQ multiplex PCR; TCRdb lists only in-frame clones, some missing. The data contain 45,000 to 50,000 clones, approximately 91% of them singletons. This receptor was identified in an adult who received the AZD1222 COVID-19 vaccine. The material sequenced was peripheral blood, taken 28 days after the second AZD1222 dose. The V and J genes are TRBV4-2 and TRBJ2-5; 9 bases are shared with TRBD2. Here the CDR3 reads CASSHGIAGEIGTQYF. DNA for the CDR3: TGTGCCAGCAGCCATGGGATAGCGGGAGAGATAGGGACCCAGTACTTC.